A single sample is the source of the 26 T cell receptor beta chains below, sequenced in a study of CD8+ T cells in alopecia areata. Sequencing used cDNA as its template, made by extracting RNA and reverse transcribing it. Sequenced by immunoSEQ multiplex PCR; TCRdb stores in-frame clones only, minus some. The sample includes about 200,000 clones, roughly 56% seen only once; the top ten take approximately 4.9%. The specimen was CD8+ T cells sorted from blood. These receptors all stem from a human donor in good health.

V is TRBV6-1 and J is TRBJ2-1; 7 bases map to TRBD2. CDR1 and CDR2 (germline): MNHNS, SASEGT. V shed 1 base and J 2 bases; nucleotides not matched to a gene: 2. The CDR3 is made up of 15 amino acids. The CDR3 here is CASSEGRGAYNEQFF. The CDR3 nucleotides are TGTGCCAGCAGTGAAGGACGGGGGGCCTACAATGAGCAGTTCTTC.

The chain links TRBV18 to TRBJ2-7, with 10 bases lining up with TRBD1. This CDR3 spans 13 amino acids. CDR1 and CDR2 from the germline V gene are KGHSH and LQKENI. V shed 4 bases, J shed 3 bases, and the junction held 0 bases outside the gene matches. Here the CDR3 DNA reads TGTGCCAGCTCACGGGACAGGGGCTACGAGCAGTACTTC. Its protein is CASSRDRGYEQYF. The variable domain in full, completed from reference TRBV18 and TRBJ2-7, reads NAGVMQNPRHLVRRRGQEARLRCSPMKGHSHVYWYRQLPEEGLKFMVYLQKENIIDESGMPKERFSAEFPKEGPSILRIQQVVRGDSAAYFCASSRDRGYEQYFGPGTRLTVT.

V gene TRBV6-6 combines with J gene TRBJ1-2, with D unclear. The CDR3 sequence is 12 residues long. V was shortened by 4 bases and J by 8 bases, with 11 bases between the two germline ends. CDR1 is MNHNY, CDR2 SVGAGI, per germline (reference sequence). The CDR3 region has the DNA TGTGCCAGCAGTTCGAGGGTTCGCGGCTACACCTTC. Encoded protein: CASSSRVRGYTF.

The genes are TRBV4-1 and TRBJ2-7, with no clear D. CDR1 is MGHRA and CDR2 is YSYEKL in the germline V gene. This CDR3 region has 14 residues. V lost 1 base and J lost 0, with 7 bases in between. The CDR3: CASSQVMLSYEQYF. CDR3 coding DNA: TGCGCCAGCAGCCAAGTAATGCTCTCCTACGAGCAGTACTTC.

V usage is TRBV4-1 and J usage is TRBJ2-5, with D perhaps assigned TRBD1 or TRBD2 (5 bases each). Trimming removed 1 base from V and 2 bases from J, with 11 bases in between. The germline V gene encodes CDR1 MGHRA and CDR2 YSYEKL. The CDR3 runs to 15 residues. The CDR3 region has the DNA TGCGCCAGCAGCCAAGGGGGACGGCCGCAAGAGACCCAGTACTTC. Its protein product is CASSQGGRPQETQYF.

This clone is a singleton in its sample. The rearrangement joins TRBV7-9 to TRBJ1-2; unclear D gene. The CDR3 has 13 residues. V dropped 5 bases and J dropped 8 bases, with 15 bases sitting between them. Germline CDR1 is SEHNR and CDR2 is FQNEAQ (reference sequence). CDR3 sequence: CASSEGPRDGYTF. The CDR3 nucleotides are TGTGCCAGCAGCGAAGGCCCAAGAGACGGCTACACCTTC.

This clone appeared once. V and J are TRBV19 and TRBJ1-2, with 8 bases matching TRBD1. This CDR3 is 14 amino acids long. Germline CDR1 and CDR2: LNHDA and SQIVND (reference sequence). V was pared by 5 bases and J by 2 bases, with 4 bases of the junction left unmatched. CDR3: CASSPAGGNYGYTF. The CDR3 DNA is TGTGCCAGTAGTCCTGCAGGGGGCAACTATGGCTACACCTTC. The full variable domain, in which reference TRBV19 and TRBJ1-2 provide the parts outside the CDR3, is DGGITQSPKYLFRKEGQNVTLSCEQNLNHDAMYWYRQDPGQGLRLIYYSQIVNDFQKGDIAEGYSVSREKKESFPLTVTSAQKNPTAFYLCASSPAGGNYGYTFGSGTRLTVV.

V usage is TRBV5-4 and J usage is TRBJ2-5, with D possibly matching TRBD1 (5 bases). Trimming cost V 2 bases and J 3 bases, with 14 bases left between them. From germline, CDR1 is SGHNT and CDR2 YYREEE (reference sequence). The CDR3 loop spans 15 amino acids. The CDR3 sequence is CASSLTTGKEETQYF. CDR3 DNA sequence: TGTGCCAGCAGCTTAACCACAGGAAAGGAAGAGACCCAGTACTTC.

V and J are TRBV9 and TRBJ2-1, with 8 bases aligning to TRBD1. V lost 3 bases and J lost 3; bases outside the gene matches: 8. The germline V gene encodes CDR1 SGDLS and CDR2 YYNGEE. CDR3 length: 16 amino acids. The CDR3 spells CASSAEGTGIYNEQFF. CDR3 in DNA: TGTGCCAGCAGCGCCGAGGGGACAGGAATCTACAATGAGCAGTTCTTC. The complete variable domain, with remaining parts taken from reference TRBV9 and TRBJ2-1, reads DSGVTQTPKHLITATGQRVTLRCSPRSGDLSVYWYQQSLDQGLQFLIQYYNGEERAKGNILERFSAQQFPDLHSELNLSSLELGDSALYFCASSAEGTGIYNEQFFGPGTRLTVL.

The J gene is TRBJ2-2, the V gene TRBV6-5; TRBD1 aligns across 9 bases. Germline CDR1 reads MNHEY; CDR2 reads SVGAGI. The CDR3 length is 15 residues. Trimming took 6 bases from V and 3 from J; bases not matched to a gene: 5. DNA for the CDR3: TGTGCCAGCAGACGACAGGGGGACTACACCGGGGAGCTGTTTTTT. Translation gives CASRRQGDYTGELFF.

This clone was observed once. The chain employs TRBV6-1 and TRBJ1-1; a weak D match, TRBD1 (6 bases). Per the germline V gene, CDR1 is MNHNS and CDR2 is SASEGT. The V gene lost 2 bases and the J gene lost 5 bases, with 21 bases spanning the gap. This CDR3 has 17 amino acids. CDR3 DNA sequence: TGTGCCAGCAGTGAATGGCCCGCAGGGGAATCGCGGACTGAAGCTTTCTTT. Its protein product is CASSEWPAGESRTEAFF.

This clone was counted a few times. This chain joins TRBV10-3 and TRBJ1-1; TRBD1 matches at 7 bases. The CDR3 spans 12 residues. CDR1 and CDR2 (germline): ENHRY, SYGVKD. V was pared by 10 bases and J by 5 bases, with 7 bases of the junction left unmatched. CDR3 in amino acids: CASRQGDTEAFF. In DNA, the CDR3 is TGTGCCAGCAGACAGGGAGATACTGAAGCTTTCTTT.

The rearrangement joins TRBV7-9 to TRBJ1-2; 7 bases fit TRBD1. V lost 3 bases to trimming and J lost 6 bases; unmatched junction nucleotides: 7. This CDR3 has 14 amino acids. CDR1 is SEHNR and CDR2 is FQNEAQ in the germline V gene (reference sequence). The CDR3 spells CASSFPTGTDGYTF. For the CDR3, the DNA is TGTGCCAGCAGCTTCCCGACAGGGACGGATGGCTACACCTTC.

This clone showed up just a few times. The chain has TRBV29-1 and TRBJ1-4, with 10 nucleotides matching TRBD1. Per the germline V gene, CDR1 is SQVTM and CDR2 is ANQGSEA. V dropped 6 bases and J dropped 8; count of bases not matched to a gene: 6. This CDR3 has 13 amino acids. CDR3 sequence reads: CSVADRGVEKLFF. The CDR3 coding sequence is TGCAGCGTGGCGGACAGGGGGGTCGAAAAACTGTTTTTT.

This clone was observed a handful of times. The rearrangement joins TRBV7-9 to TRBJ1-6, with 7 bases fitting TRBD1. The CDR3 spans 14 residues. Trimming at V came to 5 bases and at J to 7 bases, leaving 5 bases not matched to a gene. Germline CDR1 is SEHNR and CDR2 is FQNEAQ (reference sequence). The CDR3 loop reads CASSPGQANSPLHF. DNA of the CDR3: TGTGCCAGCAGCCCTGGACAGGCAAATTCACCCCTCCACTTT.

This CDR3 reads CASSSSGGPTDTQYF. CDR3 sequence (DNA): TGCGCCAGCAGCAGTTCAGGGGGACCCACAGATACGCAGTATTTT. The gene calls are TRBV5-1 and TRBJ2-3; TRBD1 matches 7 bases. The junction had 7 bases not matched to a gene; V was cut back by 4 bases and J by 2 bases. Germline CDR1 and CDR2: SGHRS and YFSETQ. The CDR3 extends over 15 amino acids.

This rearrangement joins TRBV29-1 to TRBJ1-2, with 9 bases that match TRBD1. Germline V gene lookup returns CDR1 SQVTM and CDR2 ANQGSEA. V trimming: 0 bases; J trimming: 8 bases; junction bases outside the gene matches: 7. This CDR3 comprises 14 residues. The chain's CDR3 is CSVEDQQGARGYTF. The CDR3 nucleotides are TGCAGCGTTGAAGATCAACAGGGGGCAAGGGGCTACACCTTC.

The rearrangement uses TRBV12-5 and TRBJ2-7; D uncertain. CDR3 length equals 12 residues. Germline CDR1 reads LGHNT; CDR2 reads FRNRAP. Trimming stripped 3 bases from V and 7 bases from J, with 10 bases between. The CDR3 coding sequence is TGTGCTAGTGGTTTCCAGCCTGAGGAGCAGTACTTC. Translating it yields CASGFQPEEQYF.

J is TRBJ2-1 and V is TRBV27, with D possibly being TRBD1 (5 bases). The ends were cut back, 0 bases at V and 10 bases at J, with 13 bases in the middle. The germline CDR1 and CDR2 sequences are MNHEY and SMNVEV (reference sequence). The CDR3 sequence is 14 residues long. This CDR3 reads CASSLSSGKGEQFF. The CDR3 region has the DNA TGTGCCAGCAGTTTATCCAGTGGGAAGGGGGAGCAGTTCTTC.

In its sample, this clone was seen a few times. The chain combines TRBV11-1 with TRBJ2-1, with 12 positions matching TRBD2. From germline, CDR1 is SGHAT and CDR2 FQDESV (reference sequence). J was trimmed by 5 bases and V by 4 bases; bases with no gene match: 6. The CDR3 has 16 residues. The CDR3 here is CASSSVLAGGNNEQFF. The CDR3 DNA reads TGTGCCAGCAGCTCAGTGCTAGCGGGGGGGAACAATGAGCAGTTCTTC.

The gene calls are TRBV29-1 and TRBJ2-5, with D maybe TRBD2 (6 bases). V was cut by 5 bases and J by 0 bases, with 16 bases left in between. This CDR3 spans 15 amino acids. Germline loops: CDR1 SQVTM, CDR2 ANQGSEA. The CDR3 protein is CSVMGGEPYQETQYF. For the CDR3, the DNA is TGCAGCGTTATGGGGGGTGAACCCTACCAAGAGACCCAGTACTTC.

The chain combines TRBV29-1 with TRBJ1-1; D is unclear. The length of the CDR3 is 11 residues. Germline assignment: CDR1 SQVTM and CDR2 ANQGSEA. V lost 3 bases and J 2 bases, leaving 4 bases between the germline ends. For the CDR3, the DNA is TGCAGCGTTGAGACAAACACTGAAGCTTTCTTT. This translates into CSVETNTEAFF. Looking up the rest from reference TRBV29-1 and TRBJ1-1 gives the full variable domain: SAVISQKPSRDICQRGTSLTIQCQVDSQVTMMFWYRQQPGQSLTLIATANQGSEATYESGFVIDKFPISRPNLTFSTLTVSNMSPEDSSIYLCSVETNTEAFFGQGTRLTVV.

This clone was counted only a few times. The junction does not match germline at one end; this may be a read error. This sequence joins TRBV4-1 and TRBJ2-7; 9 positions agree with TRBD2. The CDR3 totals 15 residues. Germline CDR1 reads MGHRA; CDR2 reads YSYEKL. DNA for the CDR3: TGTGCCAGCAGCTGTGCTAGCGGGGCTGTTTGGGAGCAGTACTTC. Encoded protein: CASSCASGAVWEQYF.

This clone has more than one count but fewer than ten. V usage is TRBV5-1 and J usage is TRBJ2-3; no definite D call. Germline assignment: CDR1 SGHRS and CDR2 YFSETQ. The V end was cut by 0 bases, the J end by 2 bases, with 1 base between. CDR3 length: 12 amino acids. The CDR3 here is CASSLVTDTQYF. The CDR3, as DNA: TGCGCCAGCAGCTTGGTCACAGATACGCAGTATTTT.

This sequence joins TRBV29-1 and TRBJ1-2; the D gene is possibly TRBD1 (5 bases). The CDR3 contains 11 residues. Germline CDR1 SQVTM, CDR2 ANQGSEA. The V end lost 4 bases, the J end lost 14 bases, and 17 bases lay between the germline ends. CDR3 residues: CSVVAGAPRTF. In DNA form, the CDR3 reads TGCAGCGTTGTTGCTGGGGCTCCCAGGACCTTC.

There are a few counts of this clone. The chain joins TRBV19 to TRBJ2-3; D unclear. Trimming removed 1 base from V and 4 bases from J, with 3 bases in between. This CDR3 is 12 amino acids long. Germline CDR1 and CDR2: LNHDA and SQIVND (reference sequence). This chain's CDR3 is CASSIAADTQYF. In nucleotides, the CDR3 is TGTGCCAGTAGTATAGCTGCAGATACGCAGTATTTT.